This T cell receptor beta chain was documented in a study of long-term antiretroviral therapy in people with HIV. General observations from the study: Narrower CDR3 length ranges marked HIV repertoires relative to controls. Clones showing expansion before ART dominated the repertoire at all time points.

Germline CDR1 MGHDK, CDR2 SYGVNS. Trimming cost V 6 bases and J 7 bases, with 18 bases left between them. The CDR3 sequence is 15 residues long. Concerning this clone itself: Its specificity is unknown.

None of the participants with HIV were treated outside the United States. Version v3.0 of the immunoSEQ assay was performed at survey level. Assay used: immunoSEQ multiplex PCR; TCRdb lists only in-frame clones, some missing. The data show about 28,000 clones, with more than 90% seen just once and under 8.5% held by the top ten. The chain recombines TRBV25-1 with TRBJ1-4, with D tentatively TRBD1 (5 bases). The material was unsorted PBMCs, obtained approximately 6.1 years after starting antiretroviral therapy. This clonotype originated in a young man with HIV. The CDR3 loop reads CASSPFGGRSEKLFF. The CDR3 DNA follows: TGTGCCAGCAGCCCCTTCGGGGGAAGGAGTGAAAAACTGTTTTTT. Together with reference TRBV25-1 and TRBJ1-4, the CDR3 gives the full variable domain: EADIYQTPRYLVIGTGKKITLECSQTMGHDKMYWYQQDPGMELHLIHYSYGVNSTEKGDLSSESTVSRIRTEHFPLTLESARPSHTSQYLCASSPFGGRSEKLFFGSGTQLSVL.